This T cell receptor beta chain is from a study of cytomegalovirus exposure and HLA in healthy donors. Germline V CDR1 and CDR2: SGHTA, FQGNSA. The CDR3 sequence is 15 residues long. The trim removed 4 bases at V and 2 bases at J, leaving 6 bases unmatched. Clones were sequenced by immunoSEQ multiplex PCR, and TCRdb holds only the in-frame ones, with some missing. The table lists approximately 300,000 clones, about 85% of them singletons. Turning to this clone: Antigen specificity is unknown.

Whole-study results and caveats: As was reported, the classifier diagnosed cytomegalovirus status with high specificity and sensitivity. 150 or so TCR beta chains were listed as cytomegalovirus-associated. Among the CMV-associated chains, three were confirmed in vitro as specific for CMV antigens.

Sequences were obtained from PBMCs. This TCR derives from a woman aged 25 to 39 in good health and CMV-seropositive. J is TRBJ2-3 and V is TRBV7-2; 7 bases are a match to TRBD2. CDR3 region: CASSSGSGVTDTQYF. CDR3 DNA: TGTGCCAGCAGCTCAGGGAGCGGGGTCACAGATACGCAGTATTTT.